This section outlines one T cell receptor (beta chain) sequence together with its context. Its antigen is not yet known. Within one base of it there is no much larger clone, and no base qualities were kept. These data originate in a study of control samples from healthy donors and cancer patients (dated by TCRdb to about 2020). Libraries were prepared through the immunoSEQ multiplex PCR assay. TCRdb limited this immuneACCESS table to in-frame rearrangements with V and J called. A share of clones is missing; checked studies link under half to unresolved V genes, and the rest is unexplained. Present in this sample are around 100,000 clones, 88% of which were seen just once. The ten most abundant clones make up about 15% of the sample. The CDR1 and CDR2 encoded by the germline V gene (reference sequence) are SEHNR and FQNEAQ. Including the terminal cysteine and phenylalanine, the CDR3 comprises 15 residues. Solely the CDR3 DNA is kept, with 45 bases framed from the first base. V loses 5 bases of germline sequence and J loses 0 bases, and the interval between the two ends is 13 bases.

The chain was built from TRBV7-9 and TRBJ1-1, with TRBD1 perhaps the D gene, on 5 matching bases. This clonotype originated in a woman aged 70-85 years in good health. The sequenced sample was blood. The DNA is TGTGCCAGCAGCCCCGGGGGGGGATTGAACACTGAAGCTTTCTTT. This yields the protein CASSPGGGLNTEAFF.